A selection of T cell receptor beta chains follows, all from one sample in a study of siplizumab effects on memory and regulatory T cells. Some clones are missing from TCRdb's copy, which holds only in-frame ones; the method was immunoSEQ multiplex PCR. The data contain some 110,000 clones, roughly 94% of them singletons. The specimen sequenced was non-Treg CD4+ T cells sorted from blood. The receptors shown here come from a human donor in good health. The CDR3 runs from the conserved cysteine through the conserved F or W. The D gene is left open where the match is weak. Part of the rows lack a size; the others show once, few, many or a class for expanded clones.

.,.,TRBJ1-5,TRBV5-1,TGCGCCAGCAGCTCCGGTGGGGACCAGCCCCAGCATTTT,CASSSGGDQPQHF
.,.,TRBJ1-2,TRBV25-1,TGTGCCAGCAGTGAGCGGGACTCTGCGTATGGCTACACCTTC,CASSERDSAYGYTF
once,TRBD2,TRBJ2-1,TRBV2,TGTGCCAGCAGTGAAGCCGCCGGGAGGGAGTTCTTC,CASSEAAGREFF
once,TRBD1,TRBJ1-5,TRBV2,TGTGCCAGCAGTGCCACCGGGACAGGTCGACAGCCCCAGCATTTT,CASSATGTGRQPQHF
.,TRBD2,TRBJ2-3,TRBV5-1,TGCGCCAGCAGCGTCCAAGCGGGGAGTATAGATACGCAGTATTTT,CASSVQAGSIDTQYF
.,.,TRBJ1-6,TRBV5-1,TGCGCCAGCAGCTTGTATGCCGCTGAGACAAGCAATTCACCCCTCCACTTT,CASSLYAAETSNSPLHF
.,.,TRBJ2-5,TRBV19,TGTGCCAGTAGTCAGTTCCCGGGGCCGCGGCCTCAGGAGACCCAGTACTTC,CASSQFPGPRPQETQYF
.,.,TRBJ1-4,TRBV2,TGTGCCAGTAGACTGGCTAATGAAAAACTGTTTTTT,CASRLANEKLFF
once,TRBD1,TRBJ1-5,TRBV4-1,TGCGCCAGCAGCCAAGTAAGGGGGCTCCGCAATCAGCCCCAGCATTTT,CASSQVRGLRNQPQHF
.,.,TRBJ1-2,TRBV7-9,TGTGCCAGCAGCCGAGACGCGTATGGCTACACCTTC,CASSRDAYGYTF
.,.,TRBJ2-1,TRBV5-4,TGTGCCAGCAGCTTGGACTCGAGCTCCTACAATGAGCAGTTCTTC,CASSLDSSSYNEQFF
few,.,TRBJ1-2,TRBV23-1,TGCGCCAGCAGTCGATGTCGTGGCTACACCTTC,CASSRCRGYTF
.,TRBD2,TRBJ2-3,TRBV9,TGTGCCAGCAGCGTAGAATCTAGCGGGGTAGATACGCAGTATTTT,CASSVESSGVDTQYF
.,.,TRBJ1-1,TRBV6-5,TGTGCCAGCATAAGTTGGACAGTATTTGAAGCTTTCTTT,CASISWTVFEAFF
.,TRBD2,TRBJ2-7,TRBV4-2,TGTGCCAGCAGCCAATCTCTTGGACTAGCGGGAGTCGAGCAGTACTTC,CASSQSLGLAGVEQYF
.,.,TRBJ1-1,TRBV10-3,TGTGCCATCAGTGGCGTAGGGACCATGAACACTGAAGCTTTCTTT,CAISGVGTMNTEAFF
.,.,TRBJ1-1,TRBV29-1,TGCAGCGTTAGCCAGCAAAGCATGAACACTGAAGCTTTCTTT,CSVSQQSMNTEAFF
once,.,TRBJ2-7,TRBV7-2,TGTGCCAGCAGCTTAATAGGACCCTCAGGGGAGCAGTACTTC,CASSLIGPSGEQYF
.,TRBD2,TRBJ2-1,TRBV29-1,TGCAGCGTTGAAGCTGGTGCTAGCGGACGTAATGAGCAGTTCTTC,CSVEAGASGRNEQFF
.,.,TRBJ2-7,TRBV27,TGTGCCAGCAGTCTTGCCGGGACGGCCTCCTACGAGCAGTACTTC,CASSLAGTASYEQYF
.,TRBD2,TRBJ2-7,TRBV6-6,TGTGCCAGCAGATATCCGGGACTAGATGCCTACGAGCAGTACTTC,CASRYPGLDAYEQYF
.,TRBD2,TRBJ2-7,TRBV13,TGTGCCAGCAGCGCGATGCTAGCGGGGCTTTACCAGCAGTACTTC,CASSAMLAGLYQQYF